Listed here are 21 T cell receptor beta chains from one sample, sequenced in a study of molecular identifiers for immune sequencing clone quantification. Each CDR3 protein is one row after TCRdb ran MiXCR on the PCR reads. The table shows about 70,000 distinct CDR3 sequences, with approximately 17% occurring only once. The sequencing input was naive CD8+ T cells from blood, with Jurkat cell RNA spiked in. Stated subset: FACS-sorted CD8+CD4-CCR7+CD45RA+ naive T cells. Receptors originate from a human donor in good health. Some libraries in this study had Jurkat cell RNA spiked in.

This clonotype was found many times. This chain uses TRBV2 with TRBJ2-3; maybe TRBD2 (6 bases). Germline loops: CDR1 SNHLY, CDR2 FYNNEI. The CDR3 consists of 16 residues. V was clipped by 2 bases and J by 0 bases, with 12 bases between them. CDR3 in DNA: TGTGCCAGCAGTGAATGGGGGAGCGGGAGCACAGATACGCAGTATTTT. Encoded protein: CASSEWGSGSTDTQYF. The full variable domain, with the rest looked up from reference TRBV2 and TRBJ2-3, is EPEVTQTPSHQVTQMGQEVILRCVPISNHLYFYWYRQILGQKVEFLVSFYNNEISEKSEIFDDQFSVERPDGSNFTLKIRSTKLEDSAMYFCASSEWGSGSTDTQYFGPGTRLTVL.

The table lists this clonotype with many counts. The rearrangement uses TRBV4-1 and TRBJ1-5; TRBD1 might be the D (5 bases). The germline V gene has CDR1 MGHRA and CDR2 YSYEKL. The CDR3 runs 17 residues. Trimming took 4 bases from V and 0 from J, leaving 16 bases between them. CDR3 bases: TGCGCCAGCAGCCCCTACCCTGGGCAGGGTAGCAATCAGCCCCAGCATTTT. Translating it yields CASSPYPGQGSNQPQHF.

Details on this clonotype: Possible read error: a much larger clone is one base away. The chain links TRBV11-2 to TRBJ2-7; 9 positions agree with TRBD2. CDR3 size: 16 residues. Germline values: CDR1 SGHAT, CDR2 FQNNGV. DNA of the CDR3: TGTGTCAGCACCCCCGCAACCATAGCGGGAGTCTACGAGCAGTACTTC. Protein product: CVSTPATIAGVYEQYF.

In this sample, this clonotype turned up many times. The chain carries TRBV19 and TRBJ2-2; no reliable D call. This CDR3 is built from 16 residues. The V end was cut by 3 bases, the J end by 5 bases, with 16 bases between. Looked up from germline, CDR1 is LNHDA and CDR2 is SQIVND (reference sequence). The CDR3 loop is CASSIFIGELTGELFF. CDR3 DNA sequence: TGTGCCAGTAGTATCTTTATCGGCGAATTGACCGGGGAGCTGTTTTTT. Full variable domain (remainder filled in from reference TRBV19 and TRBJ2-2): DGGITQSPKYLFRKEGQNVTLSCEQNLNHDAMYWYRQDPGQGLRLIYYSQIVNDFQKGDIAEGYSVSREKKESFPLTVTSAQKNPTAFYLCASSIFIGELTGELFFGEGSRLTVL.

The table lists this clonotype with many counts. The chain's CDR3 is CSARDPGHNYNEQFF. The CDR3 DNA reads as TGCAGTGCTAGAGATCCGGGACACAACTACAATGAGCAGTTCTTC. V and J are TRBV20-1 and TRBJ2-1; D perhaps matches TRBD1 (6 bases). V was clipped by 0 bases and J by 3 bases, with 12 bases between them. This CDR3 spans 15 amino acids. Germline values: CDR1 DFQATT, CDR2 SNEGSKA (reference sequence).

This clonotype was seen ten or more times. The chain couples TRBV20-1 to TRBJ2-1; 14 nucleotides align to TRBD2. The trim removed 6 bases at V and 10 bases at J, leaving 8 bases unmatched. The CDR3 loop spans 14 amino acids. CDR1 DFQATT and CDR2 SNEGSKA come from the germline V gene (reference sequence). Here the CDR3 DNA reads TGCAGTGCCCAAGGGACTAGCGGGAGTGTGGAGCAGTTCTTC. Protein product: CSAQGTSGSVEQFF.

Concerning this clonotype itself: Since the CDR3 does not end with the conserved phenylalanine or tryptophan, this likely comes from a read error. This sequence joins TRBV27 and TRBJ1-1; TRBD1 is a possible D gene (5 bases). In germline, CDR1 is MNHEY, CDR2 SMNVEV (reference sequence). Deletions cut 7 bases from V and 4 bases from J, with 16 bases between. The CDR3 length is 14 residues. CDR3 amino acids: CASIPSGSGTEAFS. The CDR3 DNA sequence: TGTGCCAGCATTCCCTCAGGGTCTGGCACTGAAGCTTTCTCT.

This clonotype was found once. A much bigger clone sits one base away, suggesting this may be a read error. The rearrangement joins TRBV19 to TRBJ2-7, with TRBD2 matching over 7 bases. The CDR3 extends over 14 amino acids. J gave up 0 bases and V 8 bases, and 7 bases lay outside the gene matches. The V gene's germline CDR1 is LNHDA and CDR2 SQIVND (reference sequence). For the CDR3, the DNA is TGTGCCAGTTGTGAAAGCGGGATCTCCTACGAGCAGTACTTC. This encodes CASCESGISYEQYF.

This clonotype was observed many times. The chain recombines TRBV23-1 with TRBJ2-1, with TRBD2 matching over 14 bases. TRBV23-1 is an open reading frame, and its role is uncertain. Trimming at V came to 4 bases and at J to 8 bases, leaving 19 bases not matched to a gene. This CDR3 has 20 residues. In DNA, the CDR3 is TGCGCCAGCAGTCCCACGCCCAGTCATCCGACTAGCGGGAGGGCCGATGAGCAGTTCTTC. Translating gives CASSPTPSHPTSGRADEQFF.

For this clonotype: A much larger clonotype is one base distant, so this may be a read error. The V and J genes are TRBV20-1 and TRBJ2-1; no clear D. The CDR3 is made up of 14 amino acids. Germline lookup yields CDR1 DFQATT and CDR2 SNEGSKA (reference sequence). V lost 3 bases and J 1 base, leaving 10 bases between the germline ends. The CDR3 protein is CSARGGESYNEQFF. The CDR3 coding sequence is TGCAGTGCTAGGGGCGGAGAATCCTACAATGAGCAGTTCTTC.

At least ten counts were recorded for this clonotype. The chain joins TRBV7-3 to TRBJ2-2; TRBD2 matches 14 bases. The V gene end was trimmed by 6 bases and the J gene end by 4 bases; junction bases not matched to a gene: 7. The CDR3 runs to 17 residues. CDR1 and CDR2 (germline): SGHTA, FQGTGA. The CDR3 DNA reads as TGTGCCAGCAGGCCGGGACTAGCGGGAGAGGGCACCGGGGAGCTGTTTTTT. This gives the protein CASRPGLAGEGTGELFF. The variable domain in full, completed from reference TRBV7-3 and TRBJ2-2, reads GAGVSQTPSNKVTEKGKYVELRCDPISGHTALYWYRQSLGQGPEFLIYFQGTGAADDSGLPNDRFFAVRPEGSVSTLKIQRTERGDSAVYLCASRPGLAGEGTGELFFGEGSRLTVL.

The chain carries TRBV11-2 and TRBJ1-2, with D perhaps TRBD1 (5 bases). CDR3 length: 15 amino acids. V was pared by 5 bases and J by 3 bases, with 16 bases between. Germline V gene data show CDR1 as SGHAT and CDR2 as FQNNGV. The CDR3 protein is CASSPGPGGDYGYTF. The CDR3 bases are TGTGCCAGCAGCCCAGGTCCAGGAGGGGACTATGGCTACACCTTC.

This clonotype was counted many times. The chain carries TRBV20-1 and TRBJ2-5; no definite D call. CDR3 length equals 12 residues. Germline CDR1 and CDR2: DFQATT and SNEGSKA (reference sequence). V lost 6 bases and J 0 bases, leaving 8 bases between the germline ends. CDR3 residues: CSARAYQETQYF. For the CDR3, the DNA is TGCAGTGCCCGGGCGTACCAAGAGACCCAGTACTTC.

This clonotype was observed many times. The gene calls are TRBV9 and TRBJ2-5; 9 nucleotides line up with TRBD2. J lost 4 bases, V lost 3 bases, and 4 bases had no gene match. The germline V gene has CDR1 SGDLS and CDR2 YYNGEE. CDR3 length: 14 amino acids. CDR3 nucleotides: TGTGCCAGCAGCGGAGGGACTAGCCTAGAGACCCAGTACTTC. This encodes CASSGGTSLETQYF.

In this sample, this clonotype turned up many times. The rearrangement links TRBV4-1 to TRBJ1-1; TRBD1 agrees at 8 bases. CDR3 size: 14 residues. Unmatched junction bases numbered 5, after V lost 4 bases and J lost 4 bases. Germline CDR1 reads MGHRA; CDR2 reads YSYEKL. Here the CDR3 DNA reads TGCGCCAGCAGCCTCGACAGGGGTGGCACTGAAGCTTTCTTT. This encodes CASSLDRGGTEAFF.

The chain employs TRBV4-1 and TRBJ2-7; 9 nucleotides agree with TRBD2. Germline CDR1 is MGHRA and CDR2 is YSYEKL. V dropped 1 base and J dropped 4; count of bases not matched to a gene: 2. The CDR3 contains 14 residues. The CDR3 loop is CASSQAAGGYEQYF. The CDR3 coding sequence is TGCGCCAGCAGCCAAGCAGCGGGGGGATACGAGCAGTACTTC.

This clonotype has just one count. J is TRBJ2-2 and V is TRBV29-1; no definite D call. The germline gives CDR1 SQVTM, CDR2 ANQGSEA. CDR3 length: 15 residues. Trimming removed 3 bases at V and 8 bases at J, with 19 bases between. The CDR3 here is CSVDTAGVLGGELFF. The CDR3 DNA reads as TGCAGCGTTGATACAGCAGGCGTCCTTGGGGGGGAGCTGTTTTTT.

This clonotype was counted ten times or more. The chain carries TRBV3-1 and TRBJ2-7; 7 positions match TRBD2. The CDR3 has 15 amino acids. Losses at the gene ends were 4 bases for V and 2 bases for J; bases not matched to a gene: 8. The germline V gene has CDR1 LGHDT and CDR2 YNNKEL (reference sequence). For the CDR3, the DNA is TGTGCCAGCAGCCCCAGTGCTAGCGGAACCTACGAGCAGTACTTC. Its translation: CASSPSASGTYEQYF.

Notes on this clonotype: A much larger clone lies one base from this, so it may be a read error. This chain connects TRBV6-6 to TRBJ2-7; the match to TRBD2 covers 8 bases. The germline gives CDR1 MNHNY, CDR2 SVGAGI (reference sequence). This CDR3 has 15 residues. In DNA, the CDR3 is TGTGCCAACAGTGGGGTCCAGCGGGAGTTTTACGAGCAGTACTTC. Amino acids: CANSGVQREFYEQYF.

This clonotype was counted many times. V gene TRBV20-1 combines with J gene TRBJ1-1; 10 nucleotides match TRBD1. The J segment lost 0 bases and the V segment lost 0 bases, leaving 4 bases of the junction unmatched. Germline lookup yields CDR1 DFQATT and CDR2 SNEGSKA (reference sequence). This CDR3 has 16 residues. The DNA for the CDR3 is TGCAGTGCTAGAGAATTGGGGACAGGGGTGAACACTGAAGCTTTCTTT. Encoded protein: CSARELGTGVNTEAFF.

This clonotype appeared once. One base away lies a much larger clone, so this may be a sequencing read error. The chain links TRBV27 to TRBJ2-7, with 14 bases aligning to TRBD2. CDR1 and CDR2 from the germline V gene are MNHEY and SMNVEV (reference sequence). The CDR3 has 14 amino acids. The CDR3 bases are TGTGCCGGCAGACTAGCGGGAGGGACCTACGAGCAGTACTTC. Its translation is CAGRLAGGTYEQYF.